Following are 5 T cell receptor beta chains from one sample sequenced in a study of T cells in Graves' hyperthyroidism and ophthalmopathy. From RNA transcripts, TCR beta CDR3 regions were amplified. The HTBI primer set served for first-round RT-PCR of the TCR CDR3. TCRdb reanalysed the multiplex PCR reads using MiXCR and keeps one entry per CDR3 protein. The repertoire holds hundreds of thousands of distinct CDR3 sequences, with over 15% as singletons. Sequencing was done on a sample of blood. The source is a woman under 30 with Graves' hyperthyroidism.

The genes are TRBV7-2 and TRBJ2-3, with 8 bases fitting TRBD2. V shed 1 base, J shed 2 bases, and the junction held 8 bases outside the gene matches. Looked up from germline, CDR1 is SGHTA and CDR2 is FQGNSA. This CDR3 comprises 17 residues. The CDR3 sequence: CASSLVSGGEATDTQYF. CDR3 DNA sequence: TGTGCCAGCAGCTTAGTATCGGGGGGGGAGGCCACAGATACGCAGTATTTT.

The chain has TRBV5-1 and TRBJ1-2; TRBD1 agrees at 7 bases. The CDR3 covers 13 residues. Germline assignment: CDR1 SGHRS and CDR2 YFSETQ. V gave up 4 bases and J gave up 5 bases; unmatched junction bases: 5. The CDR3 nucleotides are TGCGCCAGCAGCAGACAGGGAAGGTATGGCTACACCTTC. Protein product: CASSRQGRYGYTF.

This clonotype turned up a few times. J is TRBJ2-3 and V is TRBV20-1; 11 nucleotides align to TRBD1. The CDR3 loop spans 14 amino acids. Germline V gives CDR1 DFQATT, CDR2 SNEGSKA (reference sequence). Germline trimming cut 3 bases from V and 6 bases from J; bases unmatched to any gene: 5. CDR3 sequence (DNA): TGCAGTGCTAGCCCGGGACAGGGGGGGGATACGCAGTATTTT. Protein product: CSASPGQGGDTQYF.

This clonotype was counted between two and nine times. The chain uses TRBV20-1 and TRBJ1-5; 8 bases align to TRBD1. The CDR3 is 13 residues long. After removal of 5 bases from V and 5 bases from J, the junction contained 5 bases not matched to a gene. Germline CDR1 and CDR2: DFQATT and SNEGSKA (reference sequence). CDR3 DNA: TGCAGTGCTGCGGGACAGGCGCATCAGCCCCAGCATTTT. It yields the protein CSAAGQAHQPQHF.

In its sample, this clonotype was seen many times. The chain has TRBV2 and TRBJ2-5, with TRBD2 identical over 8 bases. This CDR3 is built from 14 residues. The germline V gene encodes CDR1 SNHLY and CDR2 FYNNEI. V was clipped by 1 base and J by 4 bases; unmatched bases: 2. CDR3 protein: CASSEDGRAETQYF. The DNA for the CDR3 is TGTGCCAGCAGTGAAGACGGGAGGGCAGAGACCCAGTACTTC.